The 5 T cell receptor beta chains reported below all come from one sample, sequenced in a study of T cell responses to AZD1222 COVID-19 vaccine. This table comes from immunoSEQ multiplex PCR, and its TCRdb copy is limited to in-frame clones, with some not included. Counted here are about 160,000 clones, about 93% occurring once; the ten biggest clones make up 0.95% to 1.5%. The sequenced sample was peripheral blood, obtained on day 0 of AZD1222 vaccination. The receptors originated from an adult in good health.

DNA for the CDR3: TGCGCCAGCAGCCAACAGGGATACGGCACTGAAGCTTTCTTT. It specifies CASSQQGYGTEAFF. The genes are TRBV5-1 and TRBJ1-1; maybe TRBD1 (6 bases). Trimming stripped 4 bases from V and 4 bases from J, with 14 bases between. Germline loops: CDR1 SGHRS, CDR2 YFSETQ. This CDR3 comprises 14 residues.

This chain connects TRBV27 to TRBJ1-1; perhaps TRBD1 as D (5 bases). The V end lost 5 bases, the J end lost 0 bases, and 10 bases lay between the germline ends. Germline-derived CDR1 and CDR2 are MNHEY and SMNVEV (reference sequence). The CDR3 spans 14 residues. The CDR3 bases are TGTGCCAGCAGTGGCCTGACAGTGAACACTGAAGCTTTCTTT. Protein product: CASSGLTVNTEAFF.

The chain joins TRBV28 to TRBJ1-4, with TRBD1 as a possible D gene (5 bases). Germline V CDR1 and CDR2: MDHEN, SYDVKM. The germline V and J ends were trimmed by 7 bases and 4 bases, with 22 bases remaining between them. The CDR3 totals 17 residues. CDR3 coding DNA: TGTGCCAGCACCCAGGGTCTTCGGGCGAGGAGTAATGAAAAACTGTTTTTT. Protein: CASTQGLRARSNEKLFF. The full variable domain, with the rest looked up from reference TRBV28 and TRBJ1-4, is DVKVTQSSRYLVKRTGEKVFLECVQDMDHENMFWYRQDPGLGLRLIYFSYDVKMKEKGDIPEGYSVSREKKERFSLILESASTNQTSMYLCASTQGLRARSNEKLFFGSGTQLSVL.

The chain combines TRBV7-3 with TRBJ1-1; D is ambiguous. V was cut by 11 bases and J by 2 bases, with 15 bases left in between. The CDR3 has 13 amino acids. CDR1 is SGHTA, CDR2 FQGTGA, per germline. The CDR3 reads CASRAQPNTEAFF. The DNA of the CDR3 is TGTGCCTCAAGGGCGCAGCCCAACACTGAAGCTTTCTTT.

This chain uses TRBV5-6 with TRBJ1-3, with a possible D match to TRBD1 (5 bases). The germline CDR1 and CDR2 sequences are SGHDT and YYEEEE. The CDR3 runs 14 residues. Between the trimmed V and J ends, which lost 3 bases and 10 bases, there was a span of 17 bases. CDR3 sequence reads: CASSSQTTGTTIYF. The CDR3 region has the DNA TGTGCCAGCAGCTCCCAAACGACCGGGACGACCATATATTTT.